The 25 T cell receptor beta chains reported below all come from one sample, sequenced in a study of shared clonotypes between healthy human individuals. The table came from immunoSEQ multiplex PCR; TCRdb's copy has only in-frame clones and leaves some out. The repertoire holds under 2.5 million clones, with around 92% as singletons. The sequenced sample consisted of naive CD4+ T cells from PBMCs. The subset here: CD45RA+ positively selected. The source of these receptors is a man aged 18 to 35 in good health. Some clones in this sample may be carry-over from other donors' samples.

The chain couples TRBV12-2 to TRBJ2-3; the table calls TRBD1, which could not be checked here. TRBV12-2 is described as a pseudogene. This CDR3 has 16 residues. DNA of the CDR3: TGTGCAAGTCGCCCTCCCCCCCTGGGGCAAAGGGATACGCAGTATTTT. Protein: CASRPPPLGQRDTQYF.

As for this clone: The sample carries other DNA sequences with the same CDR3. The genes are TRBV28 and TRBJ1-5, with D maybe TRBD1 (5 bases). The CDR3 totals 12 residues. The V end was cut by 7 bases, the J end by 1 base, with 5 bases between. Germline loops: CDR1 MDHEN, CDR2 SYDVKM. The CDR3 region has the DNA TGTGCCAGCAAGGGGAGCAATCAGCCCCAGCATTTT. It encodes CASKGSNQPQHF.

The J gene is TRBJ1-2, the V gene TRBV6-6, with 7 bases that match TRBD1. V was clipped by 6 bases and J by 7 bases; unmatched bases: 11. The CDR3 is made up of 14 amino acids. Germline assignment: CDR1 MNHNY and CDR2 SVGAGI (reference sequence). The DNA for the CDR3 is TGTGCCAGCAGCTTGGGAGGGGGCGCAGGTGGCTACACCTTC. It codes for CASSLGGGAGGYTF.

V is TRBV7-6 and J is TRBJ1-2, with TRBD1 identical over 7 bases. Germline V gene data show CDR1 as SGHVS and CDR2 as FNYEAQ. The CDR3 runs 14 residues. V lost 1 base to trimming and J lost 4 bases; unmatched junction nucleotides: 3. This CDR3 is CASSLEGASYGYTF. The CDR3 nucleotides read TGTGCCAGCAGCTTAGAGGGGGCGAGCTATGGCTACACCTTC.

This sequence joins TRBV5-1 and TRBJ2-7; perhaps TRBD1 as D (7 bases). From germline, CDR1 is SGHRS and CDR2 YFSETQ. Trimming took off 6 bases at V and 5 bases at J, with 18 bases between the two ends. The CDR3 contains 14 residues. The CDR3 bases are TGCGCCAGCACCCTACAGGGGAGGTGGAACGAGCAGTACTTC. It specifies CASTLQGRWNEQYF.

The rearrangement joins TRBV6-5 to TRBJ2-2; no firm D call. Trimming shortened V by 4 bases and J by 1 base, and 7 bases separated the two germline ends. Germline V lookup: CDR1 MNHEY, CDR2 SVGAGI. This CDR3 contains 14 residues. Here the CDR3 DNA reads TGTGCCAGCAGTTGGCTAGGGAACACCGGGGAGCTGTTTTTT. Protein product: CASSWLGNTGELFF.

The chain has TRBV5-1 and TRBJ1-4; D not certain. CDR3 length equals 15 residues. The V and J ends lost 0 bases and 1 base respectively, with 7 bases between them. Germline V CDR1 and CDR2: SGHRS, YFSETQ. DNA of the CDR3: TGCGCCAGCAGCTTGGAGCGGGGAACTAATGAAAAACTGTTTTTT. Protein sequence: CASSLERGTNEKLFF. The variable domain in full, completed from reference TRBV5-1 and TRBJ1-4, reads KAGVTQTPRYLIKTRGQQVTLSCSPISGHRSVSWYQQTPGQGLQFLFEYFSETQRNKGNFPGRFSGRQFSNSRSEMNVSTLELGDSALYLCASSLERGTNEKLFFGSGTQLSVL.

The chain joins TRBV2 to TRBJ1-4; 8 bases agree with TRBD1. Germline V lookup: CDR1 SNHLY, CDR2 FYNNEI. V dropped 11 bases and J dropped 3; count of bases not matched to a gene: 8. The CDR3 has 14 amino acids. The CDR3 region has the DNA TGTGCCGGGAGACAGGGGCGGGCTAATGAAAAACTGTTTTTT. This encodes CAGRQGRANEKLFF.

This clone appeared a single time. This chain uses TRBV7-9 with TRBJ2-2; D might be TRBD1 (6 bases). The CDR3 spans 16 residues. Trimming took off 5 bases at V and 1 base at J, with 14 bases between the two ends. Germline CDR1 reads SEHNR; CDR2 reads FQNEAQ (reference sequence). The CDR3 protein is CASSRQGLRNTGELFF. CDR3 DNA sequence: TGTGCCAGCAGCCGTCAGGGGCTGAGGAACACCGGGGAGCTGTTTTTT. Using reference TRBV7-9 and TRBJ2-2 for the parts outside the CDR3, the full variable domain is DTGVSQNPRHKITKRGQNVTFRCDPISEHNRLYWYRQTLGQGPEFLTYFQNEAQLEKSRLLSDRFSAERPKGSFSTLEIQRTEQGDSAMYLCASSRQGLRNTGELFFGEGSRLTVL.

The chain couples TRBV7-9 to TRBJ2-1; TRBD1 might be the D (6 bases). The V and J ends lost 6 bases and 7 bases respectively, with 25 bases between them. This CDR3 contains 17 residues. CDR1 is SEHNR and CDR2 is FQNEAQ in the germline V gene (reference sequence). Here the CDR3 DNA reads TGTGCCAGCAGGTATAGAGGGACACGCGGCTCCCGGAATGAGCAGTTCTTC. Protein sequence: CASRYRGTRGSRNEQFF.

This clone occurred a few times. The chain has TRBV27 and TRBJ1-1, with 7 bases identical to TRBD1. The CDR3 is made up of 13 amino acids. J lost 4 bases, V lost 5 bases, and 4 bases had no gene match. Germline V gene lookup returns CDR1 MNHEY and CDR2 SMNVEV (reference sequence). CDR3: CASSLTGFTEAFF. CDR3 coding DNA: TGTGCCAGCAGTCTGACAGGGTTCACTGAAGCTTTCTTT.

Only one count was recorded for this clone. This chain connects TRBV28 to TRBJ2-1; D may be TRBD1 or TRBD2 (5 bases each). Deletions cut 4 bases from V and 3 bases from J, with 16 bases between. Per germline, CDR1 MDHEN and CDR2 SYDVKM. This CDR3 is 16 amino acids long. The chain's CDR3 is CASSWIKGPHYNEQFF. Here the CDR3 DNA reads TGTGCCAGCAGTTGGATCAAGGGACCTCACTACAATGAGCAGTTCTTC.

The genes are TRBV5-4 and TRBJ1-2, with D maybe TRBD1 (6 bases). The CDR3 length is 17 residues. The germline V and J ends were trimmed by 4 bases and 5 bases, with 24 bases remaining between them. Germline V lookup: CDR1 SGHNT, CDR2 YYREEE (reference sequence). The CDR3, as DNA: TGTGCCAGCAGCCGTCCTATTCCGGGACACGATTCGTATGGCTACACCTTC. Amino acids: CASSRPIPGHDSYGYTF.

V is TRBV4-3 and J is TRBJ2-7; 8 nucleotides match TRBD1. Per germline, CDR1 LGHNA and CDR2 YSLEER. J gave up 5 bases and V 4 bases, and 13 bases lay outside the gene matches. CDR3 length: 16 residues. This CDR3 is CASSPRRGQGGHEQYF. The CDR3 DNA reads as TGCGCCAGCAGCCCTCGGCGAGGACAGGGTGGACACGAGCAGTACTTC.

The V and J genes are TRBV6-1 and TRBJ2-1; D not resolved. V shed 6 bases and J shed 8 bases, with 17 bases lying between them. This CDR3 contains 14 residues. CDR1 is MNHNS, CDR2 SASEGT, per germline. The CDR3 here is CASRLSQLGYEQFF. CDR3 sequence (DNA): TGTGCCAGCAGACTAAGCCAGCTCGGCTATGAGCAGTTCTTC.

For the CDR3, the DNA is TGTGCCTGGAGTGCGCAGGGGTCAACTAATGAAAAACTGTTTTTT. It translates to CAWSAQGSTNEKLFF. The chain is built from TRBV30 and TRBJ1-4, with D perhaps matching TRBD1 (6 bases). CDR1 is GTSNPN and CDR2 is SVGIG in the germline V gene (reference sequence). The CDR3 runs 15 residues. V shed 1 base and J shed 0 bases, with 9 bases lying between them.

The chain couples TRBV25-1 to TRBJ1-1; the D gene is possibly TRBD1 (5 bases). This CDR3 comprises 13 residues. V was trimmed by 4 bases and J by 4 bases, leaving 10 bases between them. From germline, CDR1 is MGHDK and CDR2 SYGVNS. CDR3 bases: TGTGCCAGCAGTGTAGGGACGGCCACTGAAGCTTTCTTT. Translating gives CASSVGTATEAFF.

The chain carries TRBV29-1 and TRBJ1-2; possibly TRBD1 for D (5 bases). V dropped 2 bases and J dropped 0 bases, with 16 bases sitting between them. The CDR3 is made up of 16 amino acids. Germline assignment: CDR1 SQVTM and CDR2 ANQGSEA. The chain's CDR3 is CSVESRAGWANYGYTF. The CDR3, as DNA: TGCAGCGTTGAATCCAGGGCAGGGTGGGCTAACTATGGCTACACCTTC.

The chain is built from TRBV9 and TRBJ2-3; TRBD2 aligns across 14 bases. Per the germline V gene, CDR1 is SGDLS and CDR2 is YYNGEE. The CDR3 has 17 amino acids. The V segment lost 4 bases and the J segment 1 base; nucleotides outside the gene matches: 5. The CDR3, as DNA: TGTGCCAGCAGCTCCGGACTAGCGGGAGGCCGCACAGATACGCAGTATTTT. It is translated as CASSSGLAGGRTDTQYF.

The V and J genes are TRBV7-2 and TRBJ2-7; D may be TRBD2 (5 bases). The CDR3 is made up of 15 amino acids. Between the trimmed V and J ends, which lost 5 bases and 2 bases, there was a span of 16 bases. In germline, CDR1 is SGHTA, CDR2 FQGNSA. The CDR3: CASSPGGAETYEQYF. Written as DNA, the CDR3 is TGTGCCAGCAGCCCCGGTGGAGCGGAGACCTACGAGCAGTACTTC. Based on the CDR3 plus reference TRBV7-2 and TRBJ2-7, the full variable domain is GAGVSQSPSNKVTEKGKDVELRCDPISGHTALYWYRQSLGQGLEFLIYFQGNSAPDKSGLPSDRFSAERTGGSVSTLTIQRTQQEDSAVYLCASSPGGAETYEQYFGPGTRLTVT.

The genes are TRBV6-5 and TRBJ2-1; 7 bases line up with TRBD2. The trim removed 2 bases at V and 2 bases at J, leaving 6 bases unmatched. CDR3 length equals 16 residues. Germline assignment: CDR1 MNHEY and CDR2 SVGAGI. CDR3 coding DNA: TGTGCCAGCAGTTACAACGGCGGGAGACCCTACAATGAGCAGTTCTTC. It translates to CASSYNGGRPYNEQFF.

The rearrangement joins TRBV5-1 to TRBJ1-5, with D tentatively TRBD1 (6 bases). Trimming removed 4 bases from V and 11 bases from J, with 19 bases in between. Germline CDR1 reads SGHRS; CDR2 reads YFSETQ. This CDR3 contains 14 residues. CDR3 region: CASSAAGAPSTQHF. The CDR3 DNA sequence: TGCGCCAGCAGCGCCGCAGGGGCCCCTTCGACCCAGCATTTT.

The J gene is TRBJ2-1, the V gene TRBV27; D remains unclear. Germline-derived CDR1 and CDR2 are MNHEY and SMNVEV (reference sequence). The germline V and J ends were trimmed by 4 bases and 5 bases, with 9 bases remaining between them. CDR3 size: 13 residues. CDR3 protein: CASSSFENNEQFF. The CDR3 DNA sequence: TGTGCCAGCAGTTCCTTCGAAAACAATGAGCAGTTCTTC.

This clone was counted once. The CDR3 is CASSFSENTEAFF. As DNA, the CDR3 is TGTGCCAGCAGCTTTTCAGAGAACACTGAAGCTTTCTTT. The chain recombines TRBV7-8 with TRBJ1-1, with D uncertain. The germline gives CDR1 SGHVS, CDR2 FQNEAQ. There are 13 residues in the CDR3. V shed 3 bases and J shed 1 base, with 6 bases lying between them.

The DNA of the CDR3 is TGTGCCAGCACTGGTGAGGGATCGGGTAATGAGCAGTTCTTC. Its protein is CASTGEGSGNEQFF. V usage is TRBV2 and J usage is TRBJ2-1; maybe TRBD2 (5 bases). The V gene lost 7 bases and the J gene lost 7 bases, with 17 bases spanning the gap. Germline V gene lookup returns CDR1 SNHLY and CDR2 FYNNEI. The CDR3 has 14 amino acids.